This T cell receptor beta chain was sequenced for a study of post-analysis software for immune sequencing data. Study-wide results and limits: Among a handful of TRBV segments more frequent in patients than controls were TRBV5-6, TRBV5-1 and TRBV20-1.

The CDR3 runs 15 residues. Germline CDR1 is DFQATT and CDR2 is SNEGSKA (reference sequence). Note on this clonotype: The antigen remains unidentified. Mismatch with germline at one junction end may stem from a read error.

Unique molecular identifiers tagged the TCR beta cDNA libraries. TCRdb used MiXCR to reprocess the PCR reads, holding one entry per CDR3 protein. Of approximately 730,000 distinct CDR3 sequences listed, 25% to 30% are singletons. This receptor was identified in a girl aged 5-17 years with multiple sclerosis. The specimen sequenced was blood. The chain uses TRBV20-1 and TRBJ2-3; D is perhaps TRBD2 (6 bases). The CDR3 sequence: CSARDPQRGTDTQYF. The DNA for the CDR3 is TGCAGTGCTCGAGATCCCCAGCGGGGCACAGATACGCAGTATTTT.